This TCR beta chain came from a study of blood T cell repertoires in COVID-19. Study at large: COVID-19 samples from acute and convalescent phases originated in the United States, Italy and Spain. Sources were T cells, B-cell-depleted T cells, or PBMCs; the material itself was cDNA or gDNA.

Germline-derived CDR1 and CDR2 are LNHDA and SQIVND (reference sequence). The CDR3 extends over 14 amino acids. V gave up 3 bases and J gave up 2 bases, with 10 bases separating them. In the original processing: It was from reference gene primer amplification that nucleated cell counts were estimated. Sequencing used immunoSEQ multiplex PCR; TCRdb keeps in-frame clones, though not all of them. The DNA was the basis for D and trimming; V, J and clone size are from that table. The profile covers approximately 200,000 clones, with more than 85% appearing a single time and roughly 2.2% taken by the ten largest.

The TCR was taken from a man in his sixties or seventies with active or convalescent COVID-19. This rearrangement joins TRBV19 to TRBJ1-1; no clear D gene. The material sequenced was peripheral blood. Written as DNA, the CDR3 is TGTGCCAGTAGTATCGAGGTCCCAAACACTGAAGCTTTCTTT. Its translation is CASSIEVPNTEAFF.